This section outlines one T cell receptor beta chain sequence together with its context. Method: immunoSEQ multiplex PCR; TCRdb's copy keeps in-frame clones and lacks some. The sample gives more than 75,000 clones, 85% to 90% of which show up once; just over 0.85% is in the top ten. The germline CDR1 and CDR2 sequences are SGDLS and YYNGEE. The junction had 7 bases not matched to a gene; V was cut back by 4 bases and J by 6 bases. CDR3 size: 14 residues. This specimen belongs to a study of radiotherapy plus CTLA-4 blockade in lung cancer. The V gene is TRBV9, the J gene TRBJ1-1; 9 nucleotides line up with TRBD1. The sequence came from a human donor with non-small cell lung cancer who had stable disease on radiotherapy plus ipilimumab. Sequences were derived from peripheral blood, sampled from a patient treated with radiotherapy plus ipilimumab. This chain's CDR3 is CASSKGTGRPEAFF. The CDR3 bases are TGTGCCAGCAGCAAGGGGACAGGGAGGCCTGAAGCTTTCTTT. The whole variable domain, remainder taken from reference TRBV9 and TRBJ1-1, is DSGVTQTPKHLITATGQRVTLRCSPRSGDLSVYWYQQSLDQGLQFLIQYYNGEERAKGNILERFSAQQFPDLHSELNLSSLELGDSALYFCASSKGTGRPEAFFGQGTRLTVV.